The T cell receptor (beta chain) described here comes from a study of a mutant IDH1 vaccine in newly diagnosed glioma. Study overall: Vaccinations, eight in total, occurred in weeks 1, 3, 5, 7, 11, 15, 19, 23. Most had both radiotherapy and temozolomide beforehand; others had only one. Sex distribution of treated patients was roughly 60% male and roughly 38% female; mean age was 40.4 years.

This sample's time point: week 23, last vaccination. The vaccine gave 300 ug of a 20-mer mutant IDH1 peptide subcutaneously per dose. Libraries were prepared by immunoSEQ multiplex PCR; TCRdb keeps only in-frame clonotypes and omits some of them. This repertoire shows roughly 36,000 clones, 88% found once; its top ten account for approximately 2.3%. Germline loops: CDR1 MNHEY, CDR2 SVGAGI. The CDR3 has 14 amino acids. Trimming took 2 bases from V and 6 from J; bases not matched to a gene: 3. Concerning this clone: Its matching antigen is unknown.

Broader study findings: Among all patients, vaccine-induced immune responses occurred in about 93%.

This rearrangement joins TRBV6-5 to TRBJ1-4; 7 bases agree with TRBD1. Here the sequenced sample was PBMCs, taken from a glioma patient whose treatment included an IDH1 peptide vaccine. The receptor was isolated from a man in his forties with glioma. The CDR3 protein is CASSYEGADEKLFF. The CDR3 DNA follows: TGTGCCAGCAGTTACGAGGGGGCTGATGAAAAACTGTTTTTT.